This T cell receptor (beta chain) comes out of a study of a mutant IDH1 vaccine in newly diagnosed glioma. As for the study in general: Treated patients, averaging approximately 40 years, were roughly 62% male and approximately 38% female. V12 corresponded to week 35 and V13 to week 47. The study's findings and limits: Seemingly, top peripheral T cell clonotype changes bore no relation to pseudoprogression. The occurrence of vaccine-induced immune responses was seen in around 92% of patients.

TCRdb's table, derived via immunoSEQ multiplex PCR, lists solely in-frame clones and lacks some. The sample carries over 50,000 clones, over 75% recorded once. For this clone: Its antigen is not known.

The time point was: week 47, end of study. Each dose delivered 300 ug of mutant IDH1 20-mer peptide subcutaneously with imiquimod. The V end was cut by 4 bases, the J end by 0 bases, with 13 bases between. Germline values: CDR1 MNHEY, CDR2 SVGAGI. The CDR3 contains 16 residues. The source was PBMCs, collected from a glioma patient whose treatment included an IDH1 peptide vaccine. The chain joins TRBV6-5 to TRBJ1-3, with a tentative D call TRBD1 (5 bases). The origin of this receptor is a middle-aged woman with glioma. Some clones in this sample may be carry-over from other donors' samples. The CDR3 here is CASSSYRTLSGNTIYF. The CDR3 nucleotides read TGTGCCAGCAGTTCCTACAGGACCCTCTCTGGAAACACCATATATTTT.